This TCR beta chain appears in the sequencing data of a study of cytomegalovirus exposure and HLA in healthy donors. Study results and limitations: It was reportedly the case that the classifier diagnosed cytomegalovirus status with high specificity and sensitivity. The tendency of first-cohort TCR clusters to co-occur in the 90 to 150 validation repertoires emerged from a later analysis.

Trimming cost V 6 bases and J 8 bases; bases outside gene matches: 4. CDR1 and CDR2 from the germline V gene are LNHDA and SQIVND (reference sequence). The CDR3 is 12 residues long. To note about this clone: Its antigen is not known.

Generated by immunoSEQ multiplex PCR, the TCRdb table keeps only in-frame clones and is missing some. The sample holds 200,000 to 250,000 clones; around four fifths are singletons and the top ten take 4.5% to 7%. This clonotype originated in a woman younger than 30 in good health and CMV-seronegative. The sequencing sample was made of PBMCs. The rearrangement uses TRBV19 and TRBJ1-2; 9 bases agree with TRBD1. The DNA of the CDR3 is TGTGCCAGTAGCGACAGGGGGAAGGGCTACACCTTC. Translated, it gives CASSDRGKGYTF.